These T cell receptor beta chains were read from a single sample in a study of blood T cell repertoires in COVID-19. TCRdb's table, derived via immunoSEQ multiplex PCR, lists solely in-frame clones and lacks some. Here the sample spans fewer than 250,000 clones, 70% to 85% being singletons. Specimen: peripheral blood. The receptors originated from a woman aged 80 or over with acute or convalescent COVID-19. The CDR3 runs from the conserved cysteine through the conserved F or W. The order of the fields is D gene, J gene, clone size, V gene, CDR3 protein, CDR3 DNA. D genes are given only for firm matches. Only some rows state a clone size, as once, few, many or a class for expanded clones.

D: TRBD1
J: TRBJ1-4
size: .
V: TRBV19
CDR3: CASNRQGLQWEKLFF
DNA: TGTGCCAGTAATAGACAGGGGCTGCAATGGGAAAAACTGTTTTTT

D: .
J: TRBJ2-1
size: .
V: TRBV24-1
CDR3: CATSDFGAGVDNEQFF
DNA: TGTGCCACCAGTGATTTTGGGGCAGGGGTTGACAATGAGCAGTTCTTC

D: TRBD1
J: TRBJ1-5
size: .
V: TRBV4-1
CDR3: CASSPGTGVSNQPQHF
DNA: TGCGCCAGCAGCCCCGGGACAGGGGTTAGCAATCAGCCCCAGCATTTT

D: .
J: TRBJ1-2
size: .
V: TRBV25-1
CDR3: CASSEDRWPEGYTF
DNA: TGTGCCAGCAGTGAAGACAGGTGGCCCGAAGGCTACACCTTC

D: .
J: TRBJ2-1
size: .
V: TRBV7-3
CDR3: CASSLMAGFRNEQFF
DNA: TGTGCCAGCAGCTTAATGGCGGGATTTCGTAATGAGCAGTTCTTC

D: .
J: TRBJ1-4
size: .
V: TRBV4-3
CDR3: CASRQGNEKLFF
DNA: TGCGCCAGCAGGCAGGGTAATGAAAAACTGTTTTTT

D: TRBD1
J: TRBJ2-7
size: .
V: TRBV6-2/TRBV6-3
CDR3: CASSYGGTGRYEQYF
DNA: TGTGCCAGCAGTTATGGGGGGACAGGGAGGTACGAGCAGTACTTC

D: TRBD2
J: TRBJ2-3
size: .
V: TRBV30
CDR3: CAWTSGNTDTQYF
DNA: TGTGCCTGGACTAGCGGAAACACAGATACGCAGTATTTT

D: TRBD1
J: TRBJ2-5
size: once
V: TRBV7-2
CDR3: CASSLQGAAQETQYF
DNA: TGTGCCAGCAGCTTACAGGGGGCGGCCCAAGAGACCCAGTACTTC

D: TRBD2
J: TRBJ2-1
size: few
V: TRBV9
CDR3: CASSGDLAGDNEQFF
DNA: TGTGCCAGCAGCGGGGACTTAGCGGGAGACAATGAGCAGTTCTTC

D: TRBD2
J: TRBJ2-5
size: .
V: TRBV6-2/TRBV6-3
CDR3: CASSYSTPAGQETQYF
DNA: TGTGCCAGCAGTTACTCGACCCCAGCGGGACAAGAGACCCAGTACTTC

D: TRBD2
J: TRBJ2-1
size: .
V: TRBV3-1/TRBV3-2
CDR3: CASSPGLAGDNEQFF
DNA: TGTGCCAGCAGCCCGGGACTAGCGGGGGACAATGAGCAGTTCTTC

D: .
J: TRBJ2-1
size: once
V: TRBV9
CDR3: CASSAQSNEQFF
DNA: TGTGCCAGCAGCGCACAGAGCAATGAGCAGTTCTTC

D: .
J: TRBJ1-1
size: .
V: TRBV28
CDR3: CASAQGSEAFF
DNA: TGTGCCAGTGCTCAGGGCTCTGAAGCTTTCTTT

D: .
J: TRBJ2-1
size: .
V: TRBV7-7
CDR3: CASSSNPGFEQFF
DNA: TGTGCCAGCAGCTCAAACCCAGGGTTTGAGCAGTTCTTC

D: TRBD2
J: TRBJ2-2
size: once
V: TRBV6-2/TRBV6-3
CDR3: CASSSRTRMTGELFF
DNA: TGTGCCAGCAGTTCCCGGACTAGGATGACCGGGGAGCTGTTTTTT

D: .
J: TRBJ1-2
size: .
V: TRBV7-9
CDR3: CASSLGTADRSNGYTF
DNA: TGTGCCAGCAGCTTAGGGACAGCCGATCGAAGTAATGGCTACACCTTC

D: .
J: TRBJ1-1
size: .
V: TRBV7-2
CDR3: CASGQKNTEAFF
DNA: TGTGCCAGCGGGCAAAAGAACACTGAAGCTTTCTTT

D: TRBD2
J: TRBJ2-4
size: .
V: TRBV7-2
CDR3: CASGVASGGGIQYF
DNA: TGTGCCAGCGGCGTTGCTAGCGGGGGAGGTATTCAGTACTTC

D: .
J: TRBJ1-1
size: .
V: TRBV11-3
CDR3: CASSLVRRSNAFF
DNA: TGTGCCAGCAGCTTAGTTCGGCGGAGTAACGCTTTCTTT

D: TRBD1
J: TRBJ1-2
size: few
V: TRBV9
CDR3: CASSPGTANYGYTF
DNA: TGTGCCAGCAGCCCCGGGACAGCGAACTATGGCTACACCTTC

D: TRBD2
J: TRBJ2-3
size: .
V: TRBV11-3
CDR3: CASSVTSGAHTDTQYF
DNA: TGTGCCAGCAGCGTTACTAGCGGGGCGCACACAGATACGCAGTATTTT

D: TRBD1
J: TRBJ1-6
size: .
V: TRBV9
CDR3: CASSDRDRGSPLHF
DNA: TGTGCCAGCAGCGACCGGGACAGGGGTTCACCCCTCCACTTT

D: .
J: TRBJ1-2
size: .
V: TRBV5-1
CDR3: CASSESGREYGYTF
DNA: TGCGCCAGCAGCGAATCTGGCAGGGAATATGGCTACACCTTC

D: .
J: TRBJ2-7
size: once
V: TRBV19
CDR3: CASSIRRTGGGEQYF
DNA: TGTGCCAGTAGTATCCGCCGGACTGGGGGCGGCGAGCAGTACTTC

D: TRBD1
J: TRBJ2-7
size: .
V: TRBV7-2
CDR3: CASSSHRTGYEQYF
DNA: TGTGCCAGCAGCTCCCATAGGACAGGCTACGAGCAGTACTTC

D: .
J: TRBJ1-4
size: .
V: TRBV7-9
CDR3: CASSLVGALPIREKLFF
DNA: TGTGCCAGCAGCTTAGTGGGGGCGCTGCCGATTCGGGAAAAACTGTTTTTT

D: .
J: TRBJ1-3
size: few
V: TRBV9
CDR3: CASSPRGNTIYF
DNA: TGTGCCAGCAGCCCCCGGGGAAACACCATATATTTT

D: .
J: TRBJ1-3
size: .
V: TRBV28
CDR3: CASRSRLGSGNTIYF
DNA: TGTGCCAGCAGGTCCAGGCTGGGCTCTGGAAATACCATATATTTT

D: .
J: TRBJ1-1
size: .
V: TRBV19
CDR3: CASSTSNPNTEAFF
DNA: TGTGCCAGTAGTACCAGTAACCCCAACACTGAAGCTTTCTTT

D: .
J: TRBJ2-3
size: once
V: TRBV7-3
CDR3: CASSPKPRVSTDTQYF
DNA: TGTGCCAGCAGCCCAAAACCCCGGGTGAGCACAGATACGCAGTATTTT

D: TRBD1
J: TRBJ1-4
size: .
V: TRBV10-1
CDR3: CASSESWDRASTNEKLFF
DNA: TGCGCCAGCAGTGAGTCCTGGGACAGGGCTTCAACTAATGAAAAACTGTTTTTT

D: .
J: TRBJ2-7
size: .
V: TRBV4-2
CDR3: CASSQDWGGRPYEQYF
DNA: TGTGCCAGCAGCCAAGATTGGGGGGGGCGCCCGTACGAGCAGTACTTC

D: TRBD1
J: TRBJ1-2
size: .
V: TRBV9
CDR3: CASSLGTGGSYGYTF
DNA: TGTGCCAGCAGCCTCGGGACAGGGGGCTCGTATGGCTACACCTTC

D: .
J: TRBJ1-4
size: .
V: TRBV7-6
CDR3: CASSVRGSTANEKLFF
DNA: TGTGCCAGCAGCGTCAGGGGATCTACGGCTAATGAAAAACTGTTTTTT

D: TRBD1
J: TRBJ2-5
size: few
V: TRBV4-1
CDR3: CASSQHGTGVGETQYF
DNA: TGCGCCAGCAGCCAGCACGGGACAGGGGTGGGGGAGACCCAGTACTTC

D: .
J: TRBJ2-1
size: once
V: TRBV21-1
CDR3: CASSKTPPSTGISYNEQFF
DNA: TGTGCCAGCAGCAAAACCCCACCCAGCACCGGGATCTCCTACAATGAGCAGTTCTTC

D: TRBD2
J: TRBJ2-5
size: .
V: TRBV7-2
CDR3: CASSLIGTSGSETQYF
DNA: TGTGCCAGCAGCTTAATCGGGACTAGCGGGAGTGAGACCCAGTACTTC

D: .
J: TRBJ1-2
size: .
V: TRBV11-2
CDR3: CASSREGTQYGYTF
DNA: TGTGCCAGCAGCCGTGAGGGAACCCAATATGGCTACACCTTC

D: .
J: TRBJ1-5
size: .
V: TRBV6-5
CDR3: CASSYRDTQPQHF
DNA: TGTGCCAGCAGTTACCGTGACACACAGCCCCAGCATTTT

D: TRBD1
J: TRBJ2-1
size: .
V: TRBV5-1
CDR3: CASSVGQGVWNEQFF
DNA: TGCGCCAGCAGCGTGGGACAGGGAGTGTGGAATGAGCAGTTCTTC

D: .
J: TRBJ1-1
size: .
V: TRBV20-1
CDR3: CSAVMNTEAFF
DNA: TGCAGTGCTGTAATGAACACTGAAGCTTTCTTT

D: TRBD1
J: TRBJ2-2
size: .
V: TRBV10-1
CDR3: CASSPGTGVTGELFF
DNA: TGCGCCAGCAGCCCCGGGACAGGGGTCACCGGGGAGCTGTTTTTT

D: .
J: TRBJ1-1
size: .
V: TRBV19
CDR3: CASSISAATDTEAFF
DNA: TGTGCCAGTAGTATCTCGGCAGCCACAGACACTGAAGCTTTCTTT

D: .
J: TRBJ1-5
size: .
V: TRBV19
CDR3: CASLGGAGNQPQHF
DNA: TGTGCCAGTCTGGGTGGAGCAGGCAATCAGCCCCAGCATTTT

D: TRBD1
J: TRBJ1-2
size: .
V: TRBV18
CDR3: CASSPGTGMSGYTF
DNA: TGTGCCAGCTCACCAGGGACAGGGATGAGTGGCTACACCTTC

D: TRBD1
J: TRBJ1-4
size: .
V: TRBV7-2
CDR3: CASSLQGGTLPSIGELFF
DNA: TGTGCCAGCAGTTTACAGGGGGGAACCCTACCCTCGATTGGGGAACTGTTTTTT

D: .
J: TRBJ2-1
size: .
V: TRBV15
CDR3: CATSRGLYNEQFF
DNA: TGTGCCACCAGCAGAGGACTTTACAATGAGCAGTTCTTC

D: TRBD1
J: TRBJ1-4
size: .
V: TRBV5-4
CDR3: CASSVTGGDEKLFF
DNA: TGTGCCAGCAGCGTGACAGGGGGGGATGAAAAACTGTTTTTT

D: .
J: TRBJ2-2
size: .
V: TRBV4-3
CDR3: CASSQEWGVTNTGELFF
DNA: TGCGCCAGCAGCCAAGAGTGGGGGGTCACGAACACCGGGGAGCTGTTTTTT

D: .
J: TRBJ2-1
size: .
V: TRBV3-1/TRBV3-2
CDR3: CASSQASGGNEQFF
DNA: TGTGCCAGCAGCCAAGCGTCTGGAGGCAATGAGCAGTTCTTC

D: TRBD1
J: TRBJ1-1
size: .
V: TRBV7-9
CDR3: CATRDRKNTEAFF
DNA: TGTGCCACCAGGGACAGAAAGAACACTGAAGCTTTCTTT

D: .
J: TRBJ1-4
size: .
V: TRBV7-8
CDR3: CASAAIRGEKLFF
DNA: TGTGCCAGCGCGGCAATTAGGGGTGAAAAACTGTTTTTT

D: .
J: TRBJ2-5
size: .
V: TRBV6-1
CDR3: CASSEFPTETQYF
DNA: TGTGCCAGCAGTGAATTTCCTACAGAGACCCAGTACTTC

D: TRBD1
J: TRBJ1-3
size: .
V: TRBV28
CDR3: CASRQGASGNTIYF
DNA: TGTGCCAGCAGACAGGGGGCTAGCGGAAACACCATATATTTT